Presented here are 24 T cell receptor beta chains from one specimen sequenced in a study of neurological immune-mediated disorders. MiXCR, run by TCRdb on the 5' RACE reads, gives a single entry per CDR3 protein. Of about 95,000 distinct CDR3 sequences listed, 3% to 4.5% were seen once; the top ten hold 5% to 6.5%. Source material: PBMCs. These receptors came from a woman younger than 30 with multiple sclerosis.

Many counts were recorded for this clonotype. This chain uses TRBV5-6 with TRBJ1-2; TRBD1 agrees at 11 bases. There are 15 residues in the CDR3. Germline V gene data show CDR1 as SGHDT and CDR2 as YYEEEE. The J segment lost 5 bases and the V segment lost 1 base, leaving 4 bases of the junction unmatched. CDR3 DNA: TGTGCCAGCAGCTTGACCGGACAGGGGGCATATGGCTACACCTTC. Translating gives CASSLTGQGAYGYTF. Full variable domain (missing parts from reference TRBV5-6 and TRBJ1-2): DAGVTQSPTHLIKTRGQQVTLRCSPKSGHDTVSWYQQALGQGPQFIFQYYEEEERQRGNFPDRFSGHQFPNYSSELNVNALLLGDSALYLCASSLTGQGAYGYTFGSGTRLTVV.

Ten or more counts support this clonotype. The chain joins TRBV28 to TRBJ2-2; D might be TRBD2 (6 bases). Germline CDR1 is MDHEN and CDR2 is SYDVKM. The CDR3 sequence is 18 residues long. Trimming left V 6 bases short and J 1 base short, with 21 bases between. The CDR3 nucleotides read TGTGCCAGCAGCCCCTCGGAGGGCAGGCACCAGAACACCGGGGAGCTGTTTTTT. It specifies CASSPSEGRHQNTGELFF.

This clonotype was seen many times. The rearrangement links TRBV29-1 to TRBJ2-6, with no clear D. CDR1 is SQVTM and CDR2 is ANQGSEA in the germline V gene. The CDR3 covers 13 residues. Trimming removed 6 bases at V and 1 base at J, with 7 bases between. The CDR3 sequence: CSVASSGANVLTF. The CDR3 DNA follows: TGCAGCGTGGCCAGTTCTGGGGCCAACGTCCTGACTTTC.

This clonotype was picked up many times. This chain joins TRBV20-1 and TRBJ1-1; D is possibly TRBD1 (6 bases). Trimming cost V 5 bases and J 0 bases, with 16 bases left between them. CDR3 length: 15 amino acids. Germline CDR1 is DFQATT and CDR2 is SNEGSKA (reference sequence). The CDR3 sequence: CSAQRQVYMNTEAFF. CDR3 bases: TGCAGTGCTCAACGACAGGTATACATGAACACTGAAGCTTTCTTT.

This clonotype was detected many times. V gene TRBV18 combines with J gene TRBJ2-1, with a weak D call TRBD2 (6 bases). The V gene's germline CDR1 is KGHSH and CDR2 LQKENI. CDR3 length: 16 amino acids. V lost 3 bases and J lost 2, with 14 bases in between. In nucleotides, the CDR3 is TGTGCCAGCTCACCGCGAGGGACTTCGACCTACAATGAGCAGTTCTTC. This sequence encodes CASSPRGTSTYNEQFF.

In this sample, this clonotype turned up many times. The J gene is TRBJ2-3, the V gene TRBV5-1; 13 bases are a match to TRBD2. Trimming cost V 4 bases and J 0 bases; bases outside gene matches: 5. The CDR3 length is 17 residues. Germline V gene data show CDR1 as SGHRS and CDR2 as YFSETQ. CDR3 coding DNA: TGCGCCAGCAGCCAAGGGACTAGCGGGATTAGCACAGATACGCAGTATTTT. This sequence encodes CASSQGTSGISTDTQYF.

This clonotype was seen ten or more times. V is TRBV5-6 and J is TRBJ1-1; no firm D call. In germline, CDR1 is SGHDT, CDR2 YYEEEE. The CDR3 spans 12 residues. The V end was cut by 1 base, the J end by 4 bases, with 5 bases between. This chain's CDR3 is CASSLYGTEAFF. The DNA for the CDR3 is TGTGCCAGCAGCTTGTATGGCACTGAAGCTTTCTTT.

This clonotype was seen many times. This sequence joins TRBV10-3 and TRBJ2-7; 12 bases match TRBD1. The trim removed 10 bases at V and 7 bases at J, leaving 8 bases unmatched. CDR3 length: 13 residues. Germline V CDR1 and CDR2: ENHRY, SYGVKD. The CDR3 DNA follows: TGTGCCACGTCGGGACAGGGGGCGTGGGAGCAGTACTTC. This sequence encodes CATSGQGAWEQYF.

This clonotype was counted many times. CDR3 residues: CSARDGGLRDTQYF. CDR3 DNA: TGCAGTGCTAGAGACGGAGGATTGAGAGATACGCAGTATTTT. This chain connects TRBV20-1 to TRBJ2-3, with D possibly TRBD2 on 5 matching bases. The CDR3 has 14 residues. The germline gives CDR1 DFQATT, CDR2 SNEGSKA (reference sequence). V was trimmed by 0 bases and J by 5 bases, leaving 12 bases between them.

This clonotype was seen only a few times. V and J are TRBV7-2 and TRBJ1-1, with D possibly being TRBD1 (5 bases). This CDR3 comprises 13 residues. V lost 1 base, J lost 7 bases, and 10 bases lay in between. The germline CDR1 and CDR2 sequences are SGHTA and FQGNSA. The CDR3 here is CASSLVGDSEAFF. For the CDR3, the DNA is TGTGCCAGCAGCTTAGTAGGAGACAGTGAAGCTTTCTTT.

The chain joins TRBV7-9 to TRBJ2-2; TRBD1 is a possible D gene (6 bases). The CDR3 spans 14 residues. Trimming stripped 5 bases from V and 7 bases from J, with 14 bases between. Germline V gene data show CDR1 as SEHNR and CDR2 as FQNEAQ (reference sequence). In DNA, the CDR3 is TGTGCCAGCAGCCCCGGGACAAGAAACGGGGAGCTGTTTTTT. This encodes CASSPGTRNGELFF.

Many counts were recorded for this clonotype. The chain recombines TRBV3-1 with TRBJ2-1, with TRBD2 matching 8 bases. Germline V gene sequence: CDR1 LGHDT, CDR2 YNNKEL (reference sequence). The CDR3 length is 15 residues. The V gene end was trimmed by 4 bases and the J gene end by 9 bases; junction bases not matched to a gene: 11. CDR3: CASSPPGGGGTEQFF. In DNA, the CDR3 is TGTGCCAGCAGCCCCCCCGGGGGGGGGGGCACTGAGCAGTTCTTC.

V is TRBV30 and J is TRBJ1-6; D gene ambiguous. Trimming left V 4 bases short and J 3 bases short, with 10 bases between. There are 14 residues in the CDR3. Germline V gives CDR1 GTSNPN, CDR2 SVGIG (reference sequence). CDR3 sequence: CAWTDDYYNSPLHF. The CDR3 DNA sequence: TGTGCCTGGACGGATGACTACTATAATTCACCCCTCCACTTT.

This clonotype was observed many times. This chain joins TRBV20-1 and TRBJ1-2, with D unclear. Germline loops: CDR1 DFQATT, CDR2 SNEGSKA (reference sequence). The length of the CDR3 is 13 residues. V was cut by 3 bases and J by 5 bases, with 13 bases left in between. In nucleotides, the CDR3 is TGCAGTGCTAGCCCAAGCCTTAGATATGGCTACACCTTC. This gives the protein CSASPSLRYGYTF.

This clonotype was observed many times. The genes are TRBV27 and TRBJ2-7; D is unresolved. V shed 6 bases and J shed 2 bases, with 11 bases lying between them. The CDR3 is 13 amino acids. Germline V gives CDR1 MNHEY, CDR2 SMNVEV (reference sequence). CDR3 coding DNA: TGTGCCAGCAGCTTCGGAGTCCCCTACGAGCAGTACTTC. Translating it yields CASSFGVPYEQYF.

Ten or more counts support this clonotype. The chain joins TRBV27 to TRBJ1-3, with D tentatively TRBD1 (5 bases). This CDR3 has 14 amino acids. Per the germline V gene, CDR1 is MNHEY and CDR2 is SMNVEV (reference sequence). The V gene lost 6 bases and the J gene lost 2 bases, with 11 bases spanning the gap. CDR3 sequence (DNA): TGTGCCAGCAGCGGGGCGGGTACTGGAAACACCATATATTTT. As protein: CASSGAGTGNTIYF.

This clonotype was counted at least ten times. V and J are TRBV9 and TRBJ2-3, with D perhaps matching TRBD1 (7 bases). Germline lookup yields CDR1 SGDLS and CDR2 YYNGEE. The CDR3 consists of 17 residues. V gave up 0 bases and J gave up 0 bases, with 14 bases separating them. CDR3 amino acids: CASSVAGSGGSTDTQYF. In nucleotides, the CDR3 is TGTGCCAGCAGCGTAGCTGGGTCAGGGGGGAGCACAGATACGCAGTATTTT.

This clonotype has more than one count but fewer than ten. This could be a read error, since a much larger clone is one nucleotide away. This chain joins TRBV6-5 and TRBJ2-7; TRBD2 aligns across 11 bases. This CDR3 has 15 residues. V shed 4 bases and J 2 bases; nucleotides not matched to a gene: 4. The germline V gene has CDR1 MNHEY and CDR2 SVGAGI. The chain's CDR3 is CASSSGLAVPYEQYF. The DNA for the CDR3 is TGTGCCAGCAGTTCGGGACTAGCGGTGCCCTACGAGCAGTACTTC.

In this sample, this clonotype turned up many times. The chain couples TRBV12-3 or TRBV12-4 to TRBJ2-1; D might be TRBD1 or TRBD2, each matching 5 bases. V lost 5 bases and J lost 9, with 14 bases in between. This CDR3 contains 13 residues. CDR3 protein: CASSGDRMGEQFF. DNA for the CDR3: TGTGCCAGCAGTGGGGACCGGATGGGTGAGCAGTTCTTC.

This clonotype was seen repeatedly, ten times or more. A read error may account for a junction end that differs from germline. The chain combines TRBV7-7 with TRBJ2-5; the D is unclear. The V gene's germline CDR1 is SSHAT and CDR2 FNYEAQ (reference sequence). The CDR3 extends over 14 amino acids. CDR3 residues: CASSLNGYQETQYF. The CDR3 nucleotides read TGTGCTAGCAGCTTAAATGGGTACCAAGAGACCCAGTACTTC.

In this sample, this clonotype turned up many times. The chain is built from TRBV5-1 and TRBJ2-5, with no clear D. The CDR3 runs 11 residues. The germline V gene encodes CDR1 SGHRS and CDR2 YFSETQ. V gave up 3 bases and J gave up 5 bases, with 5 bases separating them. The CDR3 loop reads CASSSAETQYF. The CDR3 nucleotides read TGCGCCAGCAGCTCGGCTGAGACCCAGTACTTC.

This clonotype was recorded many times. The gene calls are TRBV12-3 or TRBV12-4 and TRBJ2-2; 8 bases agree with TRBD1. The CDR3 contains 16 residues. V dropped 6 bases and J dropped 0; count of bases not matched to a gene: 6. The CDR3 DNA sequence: TGTGCCAGCAGGACAGGGGTGGGACCGAACACCGGGGAGCTGTTTTTT. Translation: CASRTGVGPNTGELFF.

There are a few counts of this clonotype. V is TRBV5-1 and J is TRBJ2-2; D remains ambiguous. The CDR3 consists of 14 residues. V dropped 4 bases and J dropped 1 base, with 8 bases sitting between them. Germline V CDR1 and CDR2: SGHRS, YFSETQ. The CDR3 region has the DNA TGCGCCAGCAGCGAGAGCCAGAACACCGGGGAGCTGTTTTTT. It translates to CASSESQNTGELFF. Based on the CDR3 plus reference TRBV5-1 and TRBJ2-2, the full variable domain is KAGVTQTPRYLIKTRGQQVTLSCSPISGHRSVSWYQQTPGQGLQFLFEYFSETQRNKGNFPGRFSGRQFSNSRSEMNVSTLELGDSALYLCASSESQNTGELFFGEGSRLTVL.

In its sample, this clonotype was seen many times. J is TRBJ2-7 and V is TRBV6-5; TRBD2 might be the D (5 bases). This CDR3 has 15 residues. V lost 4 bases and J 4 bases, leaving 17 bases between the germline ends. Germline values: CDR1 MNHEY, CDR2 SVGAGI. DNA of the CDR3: TGTGCCAGCAGTTTGTTTGGCCGCTCGGGATACGAGCAGTACTTC. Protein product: CASSLFGRSGYEQYF.